These 9 T cell receptor beta chains were all obtained from the same sample, sequenced in a study of siplizumab effects on memory and regulatory T cells. Clones were sequenced by immunoSEQ multiplex PCR, and TCRdb holds only the in-frame ones, with some missing. In the table there are 75,000 to 100,000 clones, just under 95% of which are singletons. The sequencing sample was made of non-Treg CD4+ T cells sorted from blood. The source of these receptors is a human donor in good health.

This chain joins TRBV29-1 and TRBJ2-1; a weak D match, TRBD2 (5 bases). The CDR3 has 14 amino acids. V was shortened by 8 bases and J by 1 base, with 15 bases between the two germline ends. Germline lookup yields CDR1 SQVTM and CDR2 ANQGSEA. The CDR3 loop is CSTLRLASYNEQFF. For the CDR3, the DNA is TGCAGCACCCTCCGGCTAGCTTCCTACAATGAGCAGTTCTTC.

This sequence joins TRBV7-8 and TRBJ2-3; a weak D match, TRBD1 (5 bases). The CDR3 has 15 residues. Trimming shortened V by 5 bases and J by 2 bases, and 14 bases separated the two germline ends. The germline gives CDR1 SGHVS, CDR2 FQNEAQ. In DNA form, the CDR3 reads TGTGCCAGCAGCACAGGTCTGGCGGTCACAGATACGCAGTATTTT. Protein sequence: CASSTGLAVTDTQYF.

V is TRBV4-2 and J is TRBJ1-5; D might be TRBD1 (6 bases). CDR1 LGHNA and CDR2 YNFKEQ come from the germline V gene. With 0 bases removed from V and 6 bases from J, the gap between germline ends came to 15 bases. The CDR3 is made up of 16 amino acids. The CDR3, as DNA: TGTGCCAGCAGCCAAGATTCCCAGGGGTCCTCTCAGCCCCAGCATTTT. Protein: CASSQDSQGSSQPQHF.

The V call is TRBV10-3, the J call TRBJ2-3; TRBD1 might be the D (6 bases). The V gene lost 5 bases and the J gene lost 1 base, with 25 bases spanning the gap. The CDR3 totals 19 residues. Germline V gene data show CDR1 as ENHRY and CDR2 as SYGVKD. Here the CDR3 reads CAISSSGQMGIVGTDTQYF. The CDR3, as DNA: TGTGCCATCAGTAGCTCTGGACAGATGGGGATAGTAGGCACAGATACGCAGTATTTT.

This chain uses TRBV28 with TRBJ1-1; 9 positions agree with TRBD1. CDR3 size: 19 residues. The ends lost 3 bases at V and 4 bases at J; junction bases unmatched: 18. The germline V gene encodes CDR1 MDHEN and CDR2 SYDVKM. The CDR3 region is CASSFSLPGQGHGSTEAFF. The CDR3 region has the DNA TGTGCCAGCAGTTTTTCCCTTCCGGGACAGGGACACGGGAGCACTGAAGCTTTCTTT.

The chain combines TRBV9 with TRBJ2-1; 8 positions agree with TRBD2. Germline assignment: CDR1 SGDLS and CDR2 YYNGEE. The junction had 4 bases not matched to a gene; V was cut back by 1 base and J by 4 bases. The CDR3 consists of 15 residues. As DNA, the CDR3 is TGTGCCAGCAGCGTAACTAGCGGAATATACAATGAGCAGTTCTTC. Amino acids: CASSVTSGIYNEQFF. Supplemented by reference TRBV9 and TRBJ2-1, the full variable domain reads DSGVTQTPKHLITATGQRVTLRCSPRSGDLSVYWYQQSLDQGLQFLIQYYNGEERAKGNILERFSAQQFPDLHSELNLSSLELGDSALYFCASSVTSGIYNEQFFGPGTRLTVL.

The chain has TRBV9 and TRBJ2-2, with D perhaps TRBD2 (6 bases). CDR1 is SGDLS and CDR2 is YYNGEE in the germline V gene. The CDR3 extends over 18 amino acids. Trimming left V 3 bases short and J 2 bases short, with 20 bases between. CDR3 sequence: CASSGPAGLGLNTGELFF. For the CDR3, the DNA is TGTGCCAGCAGCGGACCGGCCGGGCTAGGACTAAACACCGGGGAGCTGTTTTTT.

This chain connects TRBV11-2 to TRBJ2-2; D ambiguous. In germline, CDR1 is SGHAT, CDR2 FQNNGV. Trimming took 2 bases from V and 0 from J, leaving 16 bases between them. This CDR3 comprises 18 residues. CDR3 in amino acids: CASSLYPGTIPNTGELFF. The CDR3 DNA reads TGTGCCAGCAGCTTATATCCAGGCACCATTCCGAACACCGGGGAGCTGTTTTTT.

The rearrangement joins TRBV4-2 to TRBJ2-1; TRBD2 matches 12 bases. The CDR3 is 13 residues long. With 5 bases clipped from V and 9 bases from J, the junction kept 2 bases outside the gene matches. Looked up from germline, CDR1 is LGHNA and CDR2 is YNFKEQ. The CDR3 reads CASSGLAGLEQFF. The CDR3 DNA is TGTGCCAGCAGCGGACTAGCGGGACTTGAGCAGTTCTTC.